The clone carrying this T cell receptor (beta chain) was observed once. Its antigen remains unknown. This record comes from a study of CD8+ T cells in alopecia areata. RNA was isolated and reverse transcribed to cDNA, the sequencing template. This table comes from immunoSEQ multiplex PCR, and its TCRdb copy is limited to in-frame clones, with some not included. Of about 12,000 clones in the sample, more than 50% were seen once. The CDR3 covers 14 residues. Per the germline V gene, CDR1 is SQVTM and CDR2 is ANQGSEA. The V end lost 5 bases, the J end lost 1 base, and 11 bases lay between the germline ends. The study's findings and limits: It was lesional scalp, especially alopecia totalis/universalis, that showed higher clonality than normal scalp. The study found TCR sharing across patients less clear than in mice, possibly for HLA reasons.

The investigators collected lesional scalp punch biopsies and peripheral blood from alopecia areata patients. Sequencing was done on a sample of skin. The chain uses TRBV29-1 and TRBJ1-4; D not certain. This clonotype was obtained from a human donor with alopecia areata. CDR3 region: CSVIPGETNEKLFF. The CDR3 DNA is TGCAGCGTTATTCCCGGGGAAACTAATGAAAAACTGTTTTTT.